The sequence of this T cell receptor (beta chain) was determined in a study of blood T cell repertoires in COVID-19. Study in general: COVID-19 samples collected from the United States, Italy and Spain covered acute and convalescent phases. PBMCs, B-cell-depleted T cells, or T cells provided the cDNA or gDNA that made up the material.

The authors' processing: Counts of nucleated cells, estimated from reference gene primer amplification, were obtained. Assay: immunoSEQ multiplex PCR; the TCRdb copy retains only in-frame clones and omits some. D and trimming come from the DNA, and the V and J calls and clone size come from that table. This sample has about 160,000 clones; 85% to 95% occur once, and the top ten carry about 5%. The CDR3 contains 14 residues. The V and J ends lost 6 bases and 5 bases respectively, with 17 bases between them. The germline V gene has CDR1 LNHDA and CDR2 SQIVND (reference sequence). The V gene is TRBV19, the J gene TRBJ2-7, with D perhaps matching TRBD1 (6 bases). This receptor was obtained from a woman aged 45-60 years with acute or convalescent COVID-19. Sequencing was done on a sample of peripheral blood. The CDR3 here is CASSPGAIGDEQYF. CDR3 nucleotide sequence: TGTGCCAGTAGCCCAGGGGCGATCGGGGACGAGCAGTACTTC.